Below, 8 T cell receptor beta chains from the same sample are listed, as sequenced in a study of cytomegalovirus exposure and HLA in healthy donors (dated by TCRdb to between 2016 and 2019). Receptor amplification or capture employed the immunoSEQ multiplex PCR assay. For the multiplex PCR, a mixture combining 60 forward primers for TCR Vbeta segments and 13 reverse primers for TCR Jbeta segments was used. In TCRdb, the immuneACCESS table is reduced to in-frame sequences with V and J assigned. These tables do not hold every clone; where another copy was compared, an unresolved V gene accounts for under half, and the others remain unexplained. The sample table contains 100,000 to 150,000 clones; only one count was recorded for around four fifths of them. The ten largest make up over 3% of the sample. Material for sequencing was PBMCs. These receptors were obtained from a woman between 40 and 55 years old in good health and CMV-seropositive.

This chain uses TRBV19 with TRBJ1-4; D is unclear. The CDR3 consists of 15 residues. CDR1 is LNHDA, CDR2 SQIVND, per germline (reference sequence). Trimming left V 5 bases short and J 0 bases short, with 10 bases between. The CDR3 sequence: CASSEGFATNEKLFF. The CDR3 DNA sequence: TGTGCCAGTAGTGAGGGATTTGCAACTAATGAAAAACTGTTTTTT.

The CDR3 loop is CASSEYREREAAYEQYF. DNA of the CDR3: TGTGCCAGCAGTGAATATAGGGAGCGGGAGGCGGCCTACGAGCAGTACTTC. V usage is TRBV2 and J usage is TRBJ2-7, with 9 bases that match TRBD2. Germline CDR1 is SNHLY and CDR2 is FYNNEI. This CDR3 has 17 amino acids. Trimming cost V 2 bases and J 2 bases; bases outside gene matches: 10.

The chain combines TRBV19 with TRBJ2-4, with TRBD1 matching over 8 bases. Germline CDR1 is LNHDA and CDR2 is SQIVND (reference sequence). The CDR3 loop spans 17 amino acids. The V segment lost 7 bases and the J segment 3 bases; nucleotides outside the gene matches: 14. DNA for the CDR3: TGTGCCAGTAATCATCGGGCAGGGGGCCTAGGCAAAAACATTCAGTACTTC. The encoded protein is CASNHRAGGLGKNIQYF.

V usage is TRBV19 and J usage is TRBJ1-4; the match to TRBD1 covers 7 bases. Germline V CDR1 and CDR2: LNHDA, SQIVND (reference sequence). This CDR3 spans 16 amino acids. J was trimmed by 2 bases and V by 6 bases; bases with no gene match: 9. The CDR3 sequence: CASRGGQTPTNEKLFF. In DNA form, the CDR3 reads TGTGCCAGTAGAGGGGGACAGACCCCCACTAATGAAAAACTGTTTTTT.

On this clone itself: The same CDR3 arises from other DNA sequences in this sample as well. The chain joins TRBV19 to TRBJ2-7, with 7 bases matching TRBD2. CDR1 and CDR2 from the germline V gene are LNHDA and SQIVND (reference sequence). With V trimmed by 5 bases and J by 2 bases, 3 bases remained unmatched. The CDR3 runs to 13 residues. The CDR3 DNA reads TGTGCCAGTAGTCCGGGACTACCCTACGAGCAGTACTTC. The encoded protein is CASSPGLPYEQYF.

This clone was recorded once. J is TRBJ2-7 and V is TRBV28; the D is unclear. V dropped 5 bases and J dropped 3 bases, with 11 bases sitting between them. The CDR3 loop spans 13 amino acids. Germline CDR1 MDHEN, CDR2 SYDVKM. CDR3 in DNA: TGTGCCAGCAGTCTCAACACCCACTACGAGCAGTACTTC. This codes for CASSLNTHYEQYF.

The rearrangement joins TRBV6-1 to TRBJ1-2; D is perhaps TRBD1 (5 bases). The CDR3 is 13 residues long. Germline CDR1 MNHNS, CDR2 SASEGT. V lost 6 bases and J lost 6, with 14 bases in between. CDR3 coding DNA: TGTGCCAGCAGGCTAAGACAGATAGATGGCTACACCTTC. Amino acids: CASRLRQIDGYTF.

This clone was picked up a small number of times. The chain carries TRBV13 and TRBJ2-4; the D gene is possibly TRBD1 (6 bases). V gave up 1 base and J gave up 6 bases, with 10 bases separating them. The length of the CDR3 is 14 residues. Per germline, CDR1 PRHDT and CDR2 FYEKMQ (reference sequence). The CDR3 region is CASSLAGQINIQYF. CDR3 coding DNA: TGTGCCAGCAGCTTAGCGGGACAAATAAACATTCAGTACTTC.